This is a list of T cell receptor beta chains from one sample in a study of T cell responses to AZD1222 COVID-19 vaccine. Repertoires were generated with immunoSEQ multiplex PCR, while TCRdb's copy carries only in-frame clones and drops some. The sample has some 110,000 clones, 88% seen once. The input for sequencing was peripheral blood, taken on day 0 of AZD1222 vaccination. The receptors were gathered from an adult in good health. Both conserved end residues are part of each CDR3. A D gene is named only where the DNA matches it firmly. Size is stated for part of the rows, as once, few or many counts, or as a class when the clone is expanded.

V,size,D,J,CDR3,DNA
TRBV6-2/TRBV6-3,-,-,TRBJ1-1,CASSYSTENTEAFF,TGTGCCAGCAGTTACTCAACAGAGAACACTGAAGCTTTCTTT
TRBV19,-,TRBD1,TRBJ1-1,CASTPLGQVNTEAFF,TGTGCCAGTACTCCCCTGGGACAGGTGAACACTGAAGCTTTCTTT
TRBV4-2,many,TRBD2,TRBJ2-3,CASSQDRGSGADTQYF,TGTGCCAGCAGCCAAGATCGGGGTAGCGGGGCAGATACGCAGTATTTT
TRBV3-1/TRBV3-2,-,-,TRBJ2-7,CASSQSYEQYF,TGTGCCAGCAGCCAATCCTACGAGCAGTACTTC
TRBV11-1,-,-,TRBJ1-2,CASSPFVDSDNYGYTF,TGTGCCAGCAGCCCCTTCGTGGACAGCGATAACTATGGCTACACCTTC
TRBV6-5,-,-,TRBJ1-5,CAAGVRNQPQHF,TGTGCTGCCGGGGTGCGGAATCAGCCCCAGCATTTT
TRBV27,-,-,TRBJ1-1,CASSPQGLSKTFF,TGTGCCAGCAGTCCACAGGGTTTGTCCAAGACTTTCTTT
TRBV27,-,TRBD1,TRBJ1-2,CASSVSGQGFYGYTF,TGTGCCAGCAGTGTAAGCGGACAGGGGTTCTATGGCTACACCTTC
TRBV7-6,-,-,TRBJ2-7,CASSSQRGGEQYF,TGTGCCAGCAGCTCACAGAGGGGTGGCGAGCAGTACTTC
TRBV27,-,TRBD2,TRBJ2-3,CASAGGTYTDTQYF,TGTGCCAGTGCGGGGGGTACCTACACAGATACGCAGTATTTT
TRBV5-1,-,-,TRBJ1-2,CASSSHHNYGYTF,TGCGCCAGCAGCTCCCACCACAACTATGGCTACACCTTC
TRBV5-1,once,-,TRBJ1-4,CASSLYRGTNEKLFF,TGCGCCAGCAGCTTGTACCGGGGGACTAATGAAAAACTGTTTTTT
TRBV7-8,few,-,TRBJ2-7,CASSPLGGGPRYEQYF,TGTGCCAGCAGCCCCCTAGGAGGAGGTCCGCGCTACGAGCAGTACTTC
TRBV6-5,-,TRBD1,TRBJ1-5,CASAGTGGNQPQHF,TGTGCCAGCGCCGGGACAGGGGGCAATCAGCCCCAGCATTTT
TRBV6-2/TRBV6-3,-,-,TRBJ1-5,CASSGQRNQPQHF,TGTGCCAGCAGCGGACAGCGCAATCAGCCCCAGCATTTT
TRBV5-1,-,-,TRBJ1-1,CASSLDRAERNTEAFF,TGCGCCAGCAGCTTGGATAGGGCAGAGAGGAACACTGAAGCTTTCTTT
TRBV11-2,-,-,TRBJ1-3,CASSPQTASSGNTIYF,TGTGCCAGCAGCCCTCAGACCGCTAGCTCTGGAAACACCATATATTTT
TRBV6-1,-,TRBD1,TRBJ1-5,CASSEGDRRRPHF,TGTGCCAGCAGTGAAGGGGACAGGCGACGCCCCCATTTT
TRBV3-1/TRBV3-2,-,-,TRBJ1-2,CASSQGPNRNYGYTF,TGTGCCAGCAGCCAAGGCCCCAACAGGAACTATGGCTACACCTTC
TRBV10-3,once,TRBD1,TRBJ2-4,CAISEGTGGNIQYF,TGTGCCATCAGTGAGGGTACAGGGGGAAACATTCAGTACTTC
TRBV28,-,TRBD1,TRBJ1-5,CASKGTGGPPAHQPQHF,TGTGCCAGCAAGGGGACAGGGGGACCCCCCGCACATCAGCCCCAGCATTTT
TRBV3-1/TRBV3-2,-,-,TRBJ1-2,CASSPSNYGYTF,TGTGCCAGCAGCCCCAGTAACTATGGCTACACCTTC
TRBV19,-,-,TRBJ1-3,CASSFMSSGNTIYF,TGTGCCAGTAGTTTCATGAGCTCTGGAAACACCATATATTTT
TRBV2,-,-,TRBJ2-1,CASSESLLNNEQFF,TGTGCCAGCAGTGAGAGTCTACTTAACAATGAGCAGTTCTTC